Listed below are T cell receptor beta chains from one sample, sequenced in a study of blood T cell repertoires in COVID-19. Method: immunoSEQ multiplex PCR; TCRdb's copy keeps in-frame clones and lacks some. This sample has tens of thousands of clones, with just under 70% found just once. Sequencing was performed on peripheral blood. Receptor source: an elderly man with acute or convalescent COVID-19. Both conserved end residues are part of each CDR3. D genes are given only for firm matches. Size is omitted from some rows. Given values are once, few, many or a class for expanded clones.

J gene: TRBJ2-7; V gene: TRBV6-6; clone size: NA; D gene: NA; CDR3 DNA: TGTGCCAGCAGTTCGACCGCGAGGGACACGAGTTACGAGCAGTACTTC; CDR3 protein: CASSSTARDTSYEQYF
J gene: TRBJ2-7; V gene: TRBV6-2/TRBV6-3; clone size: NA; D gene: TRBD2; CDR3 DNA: TGTGCCAGCAGTTACGAGCGAGCGGGAGGCCCGGTCGAGCAGTACTTC; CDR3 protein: CASSYERAGGPVEQYF
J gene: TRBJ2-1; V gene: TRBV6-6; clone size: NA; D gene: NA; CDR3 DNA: TGTGCCAGCACCAAAGGCGGGGGCGTTTACAATGAGCAGTTCTTC; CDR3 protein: CASTKGGGVYNEQFF
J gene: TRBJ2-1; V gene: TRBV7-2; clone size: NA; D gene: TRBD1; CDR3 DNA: TGTGCCAGCAGCCAGGGACAGGGTAGCAATGAGCAGTTCTTC; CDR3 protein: CASSQGQGSNEQFF
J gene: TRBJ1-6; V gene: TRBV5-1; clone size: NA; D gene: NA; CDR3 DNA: TGCGCCAGCAGCCTGGGTACCCTCGGTAATTCACCCCTCCACTTT; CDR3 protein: CASSLGTLGNSPLHF
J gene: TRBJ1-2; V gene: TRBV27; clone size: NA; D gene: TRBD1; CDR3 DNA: TGTGCCAGCAGTTTATTAGGACAGGGGGCTTTCGGCTACACCTTC; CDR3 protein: CASSLLGQGAFGYTF
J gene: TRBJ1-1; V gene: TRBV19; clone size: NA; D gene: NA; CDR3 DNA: TGTGCCAGTAGTATAGGGGAGGGATCGGTCACTGAAGCTTTCTTT; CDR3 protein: CASSIGEGSVTEAFF
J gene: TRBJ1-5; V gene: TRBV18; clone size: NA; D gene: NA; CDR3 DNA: TGTGCCAGCTCACCGGACCGAGCAGGGGCTGCAAATCAGCCCCAGCATTTT; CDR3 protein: CASSPDRAGAANQPQHF
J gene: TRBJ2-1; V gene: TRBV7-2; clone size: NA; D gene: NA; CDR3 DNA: TGTGCCAGCAGCCGCGGACAGCACCTTAGCTCCTACAATGAGCAGTTCTTC; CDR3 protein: CASSRGQHLSSYNEQFF
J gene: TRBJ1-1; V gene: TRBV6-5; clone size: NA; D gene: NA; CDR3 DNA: TGTGCCAGCAGACCTACTTTTAGCATGAACACTGAAGCTTTCTTT; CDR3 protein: CASRPTFSMNTEAFF
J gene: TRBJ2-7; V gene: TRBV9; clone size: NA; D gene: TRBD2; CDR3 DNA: TGTGCCAGCAGCCGTTGGGGGAGCGGGAGGATCTTCGAGCAGTACTTC; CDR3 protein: CASSRWGSGRIFEQYF
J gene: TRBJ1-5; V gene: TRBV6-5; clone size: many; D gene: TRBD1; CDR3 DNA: TGTGCCAGTCAACCCGGGACAGGGGAGGTTCAGCCCCAGCATTTT; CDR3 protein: CASQPGTGEVQPQHF
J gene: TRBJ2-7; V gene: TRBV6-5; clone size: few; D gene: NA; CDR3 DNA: TGTGCCAGCAGGGTTGGTAGATCGGGCTCCTACGAGCAGTACTTC; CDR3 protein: CASRVGRSGSYEQYF
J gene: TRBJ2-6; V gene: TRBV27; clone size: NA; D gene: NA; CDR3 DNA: TGTGCCAGCAGTCCCCGGGGGTCTGGGGCCAACGTCCTGACTTTC; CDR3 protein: CASSPRGSGANVLTF
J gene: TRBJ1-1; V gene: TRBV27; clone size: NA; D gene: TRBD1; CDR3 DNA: TGTGCCAGCAGTTTGGGACAGTGGAACACTGAAGCTTTCTTT; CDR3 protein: CASSLGQWNTEAFF
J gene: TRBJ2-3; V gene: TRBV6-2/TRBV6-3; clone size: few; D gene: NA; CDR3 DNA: TGTGCCAGCAGTCCCCCTAAGCGGGGCACAGATACGCAGTATTTT; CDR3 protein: CASSPPKRGTDTQYF
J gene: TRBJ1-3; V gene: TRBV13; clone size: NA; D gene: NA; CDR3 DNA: TGTGCCAGCAGCTTAGTTATCCTAATAACTGGAAACACCATATATTTT; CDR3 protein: CASSLVILITGNTIYF
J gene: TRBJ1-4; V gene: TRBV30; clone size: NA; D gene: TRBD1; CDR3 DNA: TGTGCCTGGGGGACAGGGACTGAAAAACTGTTTTTT; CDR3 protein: CAWGTGTEKLFF
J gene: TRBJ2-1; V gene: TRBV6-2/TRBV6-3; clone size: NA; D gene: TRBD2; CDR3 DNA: TGTGCCAGCAGTAACCAAGCGGGAGGCGGTAATGAGCAGTTCTTC; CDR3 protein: CASSNQAGGGNEQFF
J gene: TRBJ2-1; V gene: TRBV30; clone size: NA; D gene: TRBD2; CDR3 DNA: TGTGCCTGGAGTGCGACTAGCGGCTACAATGAGCAGTTCTTC; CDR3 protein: CAWSATSGYNEQFF
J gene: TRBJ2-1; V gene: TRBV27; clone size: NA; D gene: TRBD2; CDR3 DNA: TGTGCCAGCAATCCGACTAGCCCTACCTACAATGAGCAGTTCTTC; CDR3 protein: CASNPTSPTYNEQFF
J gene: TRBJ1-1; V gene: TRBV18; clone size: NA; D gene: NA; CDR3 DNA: TGTGCCAGCTCACTTTCACAGGGTGGCACTGAAGCTTTCTTT; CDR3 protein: CASSLSQGGTEAFF
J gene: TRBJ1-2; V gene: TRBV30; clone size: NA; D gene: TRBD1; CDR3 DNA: TGTGCCTGGAGTGCCGGACAGGCCGCTAACTATGGCTACACCTTC; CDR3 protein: CAWSAGQAANYGYTF
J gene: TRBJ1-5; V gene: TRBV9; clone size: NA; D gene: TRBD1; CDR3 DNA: TGTGCCAGCAGCGTAGTGAGGGGGCGCGTTCCGAGCAATCAGCCCCAGCATTTT; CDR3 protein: CASSVVRGRVPSNQPQHF
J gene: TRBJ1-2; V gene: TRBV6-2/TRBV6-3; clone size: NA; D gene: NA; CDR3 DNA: TGTGCCAGCAGTTTAGTTTTTGGTGGCTACACCTTC; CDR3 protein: CASSLVFGGYTF
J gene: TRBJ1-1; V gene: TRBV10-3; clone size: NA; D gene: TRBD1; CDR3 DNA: TGTGCCATCACCCAGGGACAGGGGACTTACACTGAAGCTTTCTTT; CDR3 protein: CAITQGQGTYTEAFF
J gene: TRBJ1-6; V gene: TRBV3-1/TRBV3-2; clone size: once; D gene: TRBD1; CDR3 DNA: TGTGCCAGCAGGTCTAACAGGGGGCACAATTCACCCCTCCACTTT; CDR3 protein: CASRSNRGHNSPLHF
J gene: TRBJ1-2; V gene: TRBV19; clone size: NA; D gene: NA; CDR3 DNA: TGTGCCAGTAGTGAAGCCCGGGACTCTTTAAGGGGCTACACCTTC; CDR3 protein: CASSEARDSLRGYTF
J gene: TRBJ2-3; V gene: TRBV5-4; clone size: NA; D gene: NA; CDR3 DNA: TGTGCCAGCAGCTTCGGGGGGCTCACAGATACGCAGTATTTT; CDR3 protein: CASSFGGLTDTQYF
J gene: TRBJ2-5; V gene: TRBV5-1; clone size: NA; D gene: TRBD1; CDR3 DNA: TGCGCCAGCAGCAGAGGACAGGGATGGGAGACCCAGTACTTC; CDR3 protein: CASSRGQGWETQYF
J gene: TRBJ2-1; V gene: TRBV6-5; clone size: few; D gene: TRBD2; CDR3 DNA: TGTGCCAGCGTGCGGGAGGGCTACAATGAGCAGTTCTTC; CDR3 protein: CASVREGYNEQFF
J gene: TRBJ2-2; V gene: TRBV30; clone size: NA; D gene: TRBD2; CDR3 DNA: TGTGCCTGGGATATAGCGGGGCTGAACACCGGGGAGCTGTTTTTT; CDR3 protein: CAWDIAGLNTGELFF
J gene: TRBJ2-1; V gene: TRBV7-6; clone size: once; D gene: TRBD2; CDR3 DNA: TGTGCCAGCAGCTCAGGGACTAGCGGATCCTACAATGAGCAGTTCTTC; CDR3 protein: CASSSGTSGSYNEQFF
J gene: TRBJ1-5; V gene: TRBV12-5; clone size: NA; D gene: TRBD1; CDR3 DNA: TGTGCTAGTGTTAAACAGGGGGCGCGTAGTCAGCCCCAGCATTTT; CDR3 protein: CASVKQGARSQPQHF
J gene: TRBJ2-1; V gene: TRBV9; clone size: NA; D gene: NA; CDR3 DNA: TGTGCCAGCAGCGTAGGCGCTGACAATGAGCAGTTCTTC; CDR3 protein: CASSVGADNEQFF
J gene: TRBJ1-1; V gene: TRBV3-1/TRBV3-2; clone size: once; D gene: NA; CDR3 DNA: TGTGCCAGCAGCCAAGAGGGGCTCGGCGGGGTAGGGACTGAAGCTTTCTTT; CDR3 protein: CASSQEGLGGVGTEAFF
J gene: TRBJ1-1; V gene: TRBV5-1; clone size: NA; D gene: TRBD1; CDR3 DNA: TGCGCCAGCAGCACCAACAGGGGGTGGGACACTGAAGCTTTCTTT; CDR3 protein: CASSTNRGWDTEAFF
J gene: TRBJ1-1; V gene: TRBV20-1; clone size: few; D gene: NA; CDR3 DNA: TGCAGTGCCAACCTTGGGCCGGGGTTCTTT; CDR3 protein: CSANLGPGFF
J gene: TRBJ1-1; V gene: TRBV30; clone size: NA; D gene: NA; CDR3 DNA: TGTGCCTGGAGTGTATCCCGGGGGGGCGAAGCTTTCTTT; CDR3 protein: CAWSVSRGGEAFF
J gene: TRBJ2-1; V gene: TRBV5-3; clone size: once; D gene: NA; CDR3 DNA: TGTGCCAGAAGCCGGGGGTCTGGGGCCTCCTACAATGAGCAGTTCTTC; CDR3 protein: CARSRGSGASYNEQFF
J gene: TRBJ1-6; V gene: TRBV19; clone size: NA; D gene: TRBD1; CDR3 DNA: TGTGCCAGTAGGGGACAGGGAGTCAATTCACCCCTCCACTTT; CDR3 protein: CASRGQGVNSPLHF
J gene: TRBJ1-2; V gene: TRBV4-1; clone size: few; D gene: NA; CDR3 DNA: TGCGCCAGCAGCCCTGGGAGTTACTATGGCTACACCTTC; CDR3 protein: CASSPGSYYGYTF
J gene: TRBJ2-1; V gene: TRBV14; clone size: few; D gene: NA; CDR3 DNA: TGTGCCAGCAGCCAAGAGACACCAGCTTCCTACAATGAGCAGTTCTTC; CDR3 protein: CASSQETPASYNEQFF
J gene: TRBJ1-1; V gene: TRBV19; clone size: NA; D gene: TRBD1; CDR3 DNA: TGTGCCAGTAGAAAGGACAGGGACGAAGCTTTCTTT; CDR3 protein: CASRKDRDEAFF
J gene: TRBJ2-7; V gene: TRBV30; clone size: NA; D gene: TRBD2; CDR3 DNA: TGTGCCTGGAGGGGGGGGACTTCATCGGCCTACGAGCAGTACTTC; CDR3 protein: CAWRGGTSSAYEQYF
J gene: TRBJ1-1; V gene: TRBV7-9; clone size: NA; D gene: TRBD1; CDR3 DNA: TGTGCCAGCAGCTTAGGGGACAGGGGGTTTGTAGAAGCTTTCTTT; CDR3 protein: CASSLGDRGFVEAFF
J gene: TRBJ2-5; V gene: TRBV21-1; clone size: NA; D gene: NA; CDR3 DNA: TGTGCCAGCAGCAAAATTGGGACTAGCGTCACGAACAGAGAGACCCAGTACTTC; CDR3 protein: CASSKIGTSVTNRETQYF
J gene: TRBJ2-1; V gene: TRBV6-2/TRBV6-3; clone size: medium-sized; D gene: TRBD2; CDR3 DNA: TGTGCCAGCAGTTCTTTGGGACTAAATCGGCACAATGAGCAGTTCTTC; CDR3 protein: CASSSLGLNRHNEQFF
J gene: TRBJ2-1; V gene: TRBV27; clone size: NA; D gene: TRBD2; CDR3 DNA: TGTGCCAGCTCAAAACCGGGGGGAGTCCTGTTCTTC; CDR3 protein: CASSKPGGVLFF
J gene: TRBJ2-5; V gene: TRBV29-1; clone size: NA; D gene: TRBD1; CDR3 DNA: TGCAGCGTTGACAGGGGGATAGGGGAGACCCAGTACTTC; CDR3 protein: CSVDRGIGETQYF
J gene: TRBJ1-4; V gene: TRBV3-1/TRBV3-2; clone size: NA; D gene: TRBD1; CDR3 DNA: TGTGCCAGCAGCCAAGACCTGACAGGGGGCGAGACTAATGAAAAACTGTTTTTT; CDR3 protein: CASSQDLTGGETNEKLFF
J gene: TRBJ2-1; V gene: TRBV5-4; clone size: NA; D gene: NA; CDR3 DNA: TGTGCCAGCAGCCCCCCTGTCGGGGATGAGCAGTTCTTC; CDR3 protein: CASSPPVGDEQFF
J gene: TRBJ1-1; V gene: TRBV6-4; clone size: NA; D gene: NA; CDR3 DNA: TGTGCCAGCAGGTTACAGGAAAACACTGAAGCTTTCTTT; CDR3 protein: CASRLQENTEAFF
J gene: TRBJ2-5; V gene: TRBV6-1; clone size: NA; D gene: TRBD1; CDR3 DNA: TGTGCCAGCAGTGAATCCGGGACAGCGGAGACCCAGTACTTC; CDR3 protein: CASSESGTAETQYF
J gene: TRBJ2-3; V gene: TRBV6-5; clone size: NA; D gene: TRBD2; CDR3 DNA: TGTGCCAGCAGTTACTCGATGGCGGGGGGCACAGATACGCAGTATTTT; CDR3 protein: CASSYSMAGGTDTQYF
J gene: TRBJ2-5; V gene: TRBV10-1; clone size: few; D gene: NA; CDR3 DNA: TGCGCCAGCAGTGAGATGACTAGCCAAGAGACCCAGTACTTC; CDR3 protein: CASSEMTSQETQYF
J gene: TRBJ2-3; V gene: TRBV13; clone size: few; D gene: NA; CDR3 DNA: TGTGCCAGCAGCTTATTCGGGTCTAGCACAGATACGCAGTATTTT; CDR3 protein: CASSLFGSSTDTQYF